Listed here are 20 T cell receptor beta chains from one sample, sequenced in a study of blood T cell repertoires in COVID-19. Profiling relied on immunoSEQ multiplex PCR, and the TCRdb table lists in-frame clones only, not all of them. The sample shows over 60,000 clones, 75% to 90% of them seen only once. The sequencing sample was made of peripheral blood. These receptor sequences come from a woman older than 75 with active or convalescent COVID-19.

The chain combines TRBV2 with TRBJ1-3; possible D gene TRBD1, 6 bases. The CDR3 is made up of 16 amino acids. Deletions cut 3 bases from V and 0 bases from J, with 12 bases between. Germline CDR1 SNHLY, CDR2 FYNNEI. CDR3 sequence (DNA): TGTGCCAGCAGTGATGGGGGCCCCCTCTCTGGAAACACCATATATTTT. It is translated as CASSDGGPLSGNTIYF.

V and J are TRBV3-1 (or the pseudogene TRBV3-2) and TRBJ1-1; D ambiguous. The CDR3 extends over 15 amino acids. V was cut by 0 bases and J by 6 bases, with 14 bases left in between. Germline CDR1 reads LGHDT; CDR2 reads YNNKEL (reference sequence). The CDR3 loop is CASSQDLGSPAEAFF. CDR3 DNA: TGTGCCAGCAGCCAAGATCTAGGCAGCCCCGCTGAAGCTTTCTTT.

This clone was picked up one time. This rearrangement joins TRBV4-1 to TRBJ2-3, with 11 bases aligning to TRBD2. V shed 2 bases and J 2 bases; nucleotides not matched to a gene: 3. CDR1 MGHRA and CDR2 YSYEKL come from the germline V gene. This CDR3 has 16 amino acids. CDR3 region: CASSQYSGGDTDTQYF. In DNA form, the CDR3 reads TGCGCCAGCAGCCAATATAGCGGGGGGGACACAGATACGCAGTATTTT.

J is TRBJ1-5 and V is TRBV5-3; 10 nucleotides line up with TRBD1. TRBV5-3 is flagged as an ORF with uncertain function. V was pared by 5 bases and J by 6 bases, with 8 bases of the junction left unmatched. The CDR3 totals 15 residues. The CDR3 here is CARRTDRGQGQPQHF. The CDR3 DNA follows: TGTGCCAGAAGAACCGACAGGGGGCAAGGTCAGCCCCAGCATTTT.

V gene TRBV30 combines with J gene TRBJ1-6; no definite D call. The V and J ends lost 0 bases and 1 base respectively, with 13 bases between them. This CDR3 has 17 residues. Germline V gene sequence: CDR1 GTSNPN, CDR2 SVGIG (reference sequence). The CDR3: CAWSVTLGGSYNSPLHF. The CDR3, as DNA: TGTGCCTGGAGTGTAACCTTAGGCGGGTCCTATAATTCACCCCTCCACTTT. Drawing the rest from reference TRBV30 and TRBJ1-6, the complete variable domain is SQTIHQWPATLVQPVGSPLSLECTVEGTSNPNLYWYRQAAGRGLQLLFYSVGIGQISSEVPQNLSASRPQDRQFILSSKKLLLSDSGFYLCAWSVTLGGSYNSPLHFGNGTRLTVT.

As concerns this clone: Compared with germline, one end of the junction differs, possibly owing to a read error. The chain employs TRBV30 and TRBJ2-3, with 8 bases fitting TRBD2. The CDR3 covers 13 residues. The germline V gene encodes CDR1 GTSNPN and CDR2 SVGIG (reference sequence). CDR3 residues: CARGGRSTDTQYF. Here the CDR3 DNA reads TGCGCCCGCGGGGGGCGTAGCACAGATACGCAGTATTTT.

This clone was recorded only once. This sequence joins TRBV5-8 and TRBJ2-1; TRBD2 might be the D (5 bases). The CDR3 has 18 amino acids. Trimming took 0 bases from V and 4 from J, leaving 20 bases between them. Germline lookup yields CDR1 SGHTS and CDR2 YDEGEE. Here the CDR3 DNA reads TGTGCCAGCAGCTTGGGGCGGGTGCTAATTATCACGTACAATGAGCAGTTCTTC. Its protein product is CASSLGRVLIITYNEQFF.

The chain links TRBV6-2 or TRBV6-3 to TRBJ2-7; 7 bases align to TRBD1. Germline-derived CDR1 and CDR2 are MNHEY and SVGEGT. V lost 6 bases and J lost 6; bases outside the gene matches: 17. This CDR3 has 16 amino acids. In DNA, the CDR3 is TGTGCCAGCAGCCGAACGGGGCCGGACAGGTCCCTCGAGCAGTACTTC. Protein sequence: CASSRTGPDRSLEQYF.

This rearrangement joins TRBV9 to TRBJ2-3; the match to TRBD2 covers 8 bases. J was trimmed by 10 bases and V by 3 bases; bases with no gene match: 16. The V gene's germline CDR1 is SGDLS and CDR2 YYNGEE. The CDR3 is 16 residues long. CDR3 sequence reads: CASSAPGGQMISAQYF. DNA of the CDR3: TGTGCCAGCAGCGCCCCGGGGGGGCAAATGATCTCTGCGCAGTATTTT. The full variable domain, in which reference TRBV9 and TRBJ2-3 provide the parts outside the CDR3, is DSGVTQTPKHLITATGQRVTLRCSPRSGDLSVYWYQQSLDQGLQFLIQYYNGEERAKGNILERFSAQQFPDLHSELNLSSLELGDSALYFCASSAPGGQMISAQYFGPGTRLTVL.

The V call is TRBV4-1, the J call TRBJ2-3, with 7 bases that match TRBD2. The trim removed 3 bases at V and 5 bases at J, leaving 11 bases unmatched. In germline, CDR1 is MGHRA, CDR2 YSYEKL. This CDR3 is built from 16 residues. The CDR3: CASSQGGGPWEDTQYF. For the CDR3, the DNA is TGCGCCAGCAGCCAGGGCGGGGGTCCTTGGGAAGATACGCAGTATTTT.

This clone was counted once. The J gene is TRBJ2-7, the V gene TRBV6-6, with D possibly being TRBD1 (6 bases). CDR1 MNHNY and CDR2 SVGAGI come from the germline V gene (reference sequence). The CDR3 sequence is 14 residues long. Trimming removed 7 bases from V and 1 base from J, with 14 bases in between. The CDR3 reads CASNPTGLSYEQYF. Here the CDR3 DNA reads TGTGCCAGCAATCCGACAGGCCTTTCCTACGAGCAGTACTTC.

The rearrangement links TRBV28 to TRBJ2-7; perhaps TRBD2 as D (6 bases). V was shortened by 2 bases and J by 2 bases, with 10 bases between the two germline ends. The CDR3 sequence is 14 residues long. Germline V lookup: CDR1 MDHEN, CDR2 SYDVKM. DNA for the CDR3: TGTGCCAGCAGTTTAAGGCGGGAACCCTACGAGCAGTACTTC. This translates into CASSLRREPYEQYF.

The chain links TRBV19 to TRBJ2-6; a weak D match, TRBD1 (5 bases). V was trimmed by 3 bases and J by 0 bases, leaving 18 bases between them. Germline CDR1 and CDR2: LNHDA and SQIVND (reference sequence). The CDR3 is 19 amino acids. The CDR3 nucleotides read TGTGCCAGTAGTATTTTGTCTTGGGGCCTCGGCTCTGGGGCCAACGTCCTGACTTTC. It is translated as CASSILSWGLGSGANVLTF.

The chain links TRBV7-8 to TRBJ2-1; 8 positions agree with TRBD2. Germline V gene sequence: CDR1 SGHVS, CDR2 FQNEAQ. J lost 5 bases, V lost 0 bases, and 6 bases had no gene match. CDR3 length equals 16 residues. The CDR3 DNA follows: TGTGCCAGCAGCTTAGCCCGGGGGGGCGCCCACAATGAGCAGTTCTTC. Its protein product is CASSLARGGAHNEQFF.

The J gene is TRBJ1-2, the V gene TRBV2; D gene unclear. Germline CDR1 is SNHLY and CDR2 is FYNNEI. Trimming stripped 1 base from V and 2 bases from J, with 8 bases between. The CDR3 length is 14 residues. The DNA for the CDR3 is TGTGCCAGCAGTGAAGTGGAGGGCAACTATGGCTACACCTTC. Amino acid sequence: CASSEVEGNYGYTF.

This clone occurred a few times. V and J are TRBV19 and TRBJ2-1; a possible D gene is TRBD2 (5 bases). This CDR3 has 11 amino acids. Trimming shortened V by 10 bases and J by 9 bases, and 13 bases separated the two germline ends. Germline CDR1 is LNHDA and CDR2 is SQIVND (reference sequence). The chain's CDR3 is CATTGGREQFF. CDR3 DNA: TGTGCCACAACCGGCGGGCGTGAGCAGTTCTTC.

This sequence joins TRBV19 and TRBJ1-5; no definite D call. CDR1 is LNHDA, CDR2 SQIVND, per germline (reference sequence). V lost 10 bases and J 2 bases, leaving 9 bases between the germline ends. The CDR3 runs to 12 residues. The CDR3 here is CATERGNQPQHF. In DNA, the CDR3 is TGTGCCACCGAACGGGGCAATCAGCCCCAGCATTTT. Combining the CDR3 with reference TRBV19 and TRBJ1-5 gives the whole variable domain DGGITQSPKYLFRKEGQNVTLSCEQNLNHDAMYWYRQDPGQGLRLIYYSQIVNDFQKGDIAEGYSVSREKKESFPLTVTSAQKNPTAFYLCATERGNQPQHFGDGTRLSIL.

This chain uses TRBV5-1 with TRBJ2-5; D is ambiguous. The germline V gene encodes CDR1 SGHRS and CDR2 YFSETQ. CDR3 length equals 13 residues. The V end lost 4 bases, the J end lost 1 base, and 8 bases lay between the germline ends. CDR3 in amino acids: CASSTPSQETQYF. CDR3 DNA sequence: TGCGCCAGCAGCACACCGTCCCAAGAGACCCAGTACTTC.

The chain is built from TRBV7-8 and TRBJ2-1, with 7 bases identical to TRBD2. Per germline, CDR1 SGHVS and CDR2 FQNEAQ. The CDR3 loop spans 14 amino acids. The junction had 2 bases not matched to a gene; V was cut back by 0 bases and J by 6 bases. The CDR3: CASSLAGLVNEQFF. CDR3 nucleotides: TGTGCCAGCAGCTTAGCCGGACTAGTCAATGAGCAGTTCTTC.

Only one count was recorded for this clone. The chain combines TRBV19 with TRBJ2-1, with D unresolved. V lost 5 bases and J lost 3, with 11 bases in between. CDR1 and CDR2 from the germline V gene are LNHDA and SQIVND (reference sequence). The CDR3 is 14 residues long. DNA for the CDR3: TGTGCCAGTAGTCGGGTAGGCAACTACAATGAGCAGTTCTTC. Translating it yields CASSRVGNYNEQFF.